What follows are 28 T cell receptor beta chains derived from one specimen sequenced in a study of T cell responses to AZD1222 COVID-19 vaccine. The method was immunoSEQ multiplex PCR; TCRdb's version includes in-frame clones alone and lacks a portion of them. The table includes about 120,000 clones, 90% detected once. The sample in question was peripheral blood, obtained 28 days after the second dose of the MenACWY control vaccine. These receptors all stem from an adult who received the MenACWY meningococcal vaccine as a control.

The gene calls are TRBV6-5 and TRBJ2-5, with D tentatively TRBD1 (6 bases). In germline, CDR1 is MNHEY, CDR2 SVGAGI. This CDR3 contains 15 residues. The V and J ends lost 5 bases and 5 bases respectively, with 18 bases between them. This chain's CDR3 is CASSINRVGTETQYF. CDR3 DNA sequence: TGTGCCAGCAGTATAAACAGGGTTGGGACGGAGACCCAGTACTTC.

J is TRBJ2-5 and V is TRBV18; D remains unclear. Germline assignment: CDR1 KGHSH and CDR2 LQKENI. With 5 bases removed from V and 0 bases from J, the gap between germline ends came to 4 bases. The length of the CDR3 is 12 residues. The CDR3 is CASSEYQETQYF. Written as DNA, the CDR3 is TGTGCCAGCTCAGAGTACCAAGAGACCCAGTACTTC.

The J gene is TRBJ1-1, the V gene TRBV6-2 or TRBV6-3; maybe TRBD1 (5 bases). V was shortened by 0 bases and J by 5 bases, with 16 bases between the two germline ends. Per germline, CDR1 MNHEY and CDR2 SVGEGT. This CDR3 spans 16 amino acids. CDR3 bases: TGTGCCAGCAGTTACTCGGGCAGGTCCCGGGGGACTGAAGCTTTCTTT. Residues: CASSYSGRSRGTEAFF.

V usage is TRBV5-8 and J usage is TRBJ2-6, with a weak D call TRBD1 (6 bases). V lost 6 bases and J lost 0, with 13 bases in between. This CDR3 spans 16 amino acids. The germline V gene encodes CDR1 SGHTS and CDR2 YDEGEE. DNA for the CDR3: TGTGCCAGCAACAGGGTCCGAAACTCTGGGGCCAACGTCCTGACTTTC. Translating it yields CASNRVRNSGANVLTF.

CDR3 nucleotide sequence: TGTGCCAGCAGCCCCGTACAGCGCTTAAGGACTATAGCCAAAAACATTCAGTACTTC. Translation gives CASSPVQRLRTIAKNIQYF. This chain connects TRBV7-9 to TRBJ2-4, with a tentative D call TRBD2 (6 bases). V shed 5 bases and J shed 0 bases, with 23 bases lying between them. The germline V gene encodes CDR1 SEHNR and CDR2 FQNEAQ (reference sequence). The CDR3 has 19 residues.

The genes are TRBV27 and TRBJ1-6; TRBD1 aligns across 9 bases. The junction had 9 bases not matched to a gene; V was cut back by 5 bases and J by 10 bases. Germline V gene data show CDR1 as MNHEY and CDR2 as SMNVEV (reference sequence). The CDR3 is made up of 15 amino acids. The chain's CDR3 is CASSQLGQGWSPLHF. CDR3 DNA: TGTGCCAGCAGTCAACTAGGACAGGGGTGGTCACCCCTCCACTTT.

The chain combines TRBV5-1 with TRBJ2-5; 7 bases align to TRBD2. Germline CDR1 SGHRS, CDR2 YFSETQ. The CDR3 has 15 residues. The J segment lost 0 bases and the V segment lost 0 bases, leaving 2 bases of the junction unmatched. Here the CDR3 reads CASSLGTRYQETQYF. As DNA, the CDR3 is TGCGCCAGCAGCTTGGGGACTAGATACCAAGAGACCCAGTACTTC.

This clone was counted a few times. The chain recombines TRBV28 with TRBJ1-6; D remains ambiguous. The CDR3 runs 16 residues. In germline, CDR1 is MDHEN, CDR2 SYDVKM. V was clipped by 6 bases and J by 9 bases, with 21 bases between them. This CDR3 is CASSFGDFSSSSPLHF. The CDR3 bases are TGTGCCAGCAGCTTTGGGGATTTTTCGTCGAGTTCACCCCTCCACTTT. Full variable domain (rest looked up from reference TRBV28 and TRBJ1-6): DVKVTQSSRYLVKRTGEKVFLECVQDMDHENMFWYRQDPGLGLRLIYFSYDVKMKEKGDIPEGYSVSREKKERFSLILESASTNQTSMYLCASSFGDFSSSSPLHFGNGTRLTVT.

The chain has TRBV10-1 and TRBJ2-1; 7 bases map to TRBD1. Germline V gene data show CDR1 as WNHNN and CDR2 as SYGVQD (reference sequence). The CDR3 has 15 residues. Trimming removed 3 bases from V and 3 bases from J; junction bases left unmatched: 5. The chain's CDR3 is CASSEGDRYYNEQFF. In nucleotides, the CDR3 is TGCGCCAGCAGTGAAGGGGACAGATACTACAATGAGCAGTTCTTC.

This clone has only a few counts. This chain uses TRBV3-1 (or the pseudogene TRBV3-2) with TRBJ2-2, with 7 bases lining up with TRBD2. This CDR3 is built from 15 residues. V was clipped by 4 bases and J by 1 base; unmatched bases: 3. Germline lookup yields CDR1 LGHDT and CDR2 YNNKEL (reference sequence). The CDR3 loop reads CASSRAGLNTGELFF. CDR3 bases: TGTGCCAGCAGCCGAGCGGGACTGAACACCGGGGAGCTGTTTTTT.

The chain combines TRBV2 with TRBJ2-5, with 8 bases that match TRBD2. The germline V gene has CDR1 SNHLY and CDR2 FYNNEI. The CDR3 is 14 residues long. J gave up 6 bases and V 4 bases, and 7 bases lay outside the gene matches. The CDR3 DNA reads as TGTGCCAGCAGTGGCACCGGGGGGGCAAAGACCCAGTACTTC. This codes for CASSGTGGAKTQYF.

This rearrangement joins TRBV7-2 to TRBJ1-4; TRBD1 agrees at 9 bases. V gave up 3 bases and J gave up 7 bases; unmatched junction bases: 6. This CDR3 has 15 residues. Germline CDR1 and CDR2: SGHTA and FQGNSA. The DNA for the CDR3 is TGTGCCAGCAGCTTCGATGGACAGGGGCGTGAAAAACTGTTTTTT. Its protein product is CASSFDGQGREKLFF.

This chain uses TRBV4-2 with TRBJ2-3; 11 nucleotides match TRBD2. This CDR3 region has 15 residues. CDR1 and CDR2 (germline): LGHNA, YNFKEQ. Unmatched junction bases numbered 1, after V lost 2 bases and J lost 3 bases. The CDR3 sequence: CASSQLAGGTDTQYF. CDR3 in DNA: TGTGCCAGCAGCCAATTAGCGGGGGGGACAGATACGCAGTATTTT.

The CDR3 region has the DNA TGTGCCAGCAGCGTATCCCCGGCCCAAGAGACCCAGTACTTC. Its translation is CASSVSPAQETQYF. The rearrangement links TRBV9 to TRBJ2-5; no firm D call. The CDR3 runs 14 residues. The V and J ends lost 1 base and 1 base respectively, with 8 bases between them. The germline gives CDR1 SGDLS, CDR2 YYNGEE.

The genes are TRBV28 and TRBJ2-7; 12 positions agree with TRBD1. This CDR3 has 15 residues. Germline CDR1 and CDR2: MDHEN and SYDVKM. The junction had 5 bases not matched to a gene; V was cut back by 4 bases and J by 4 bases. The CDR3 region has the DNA TGTGCCAGCAGTTCGGGGACAGGGGGCGTTTACGAGCAGTACTTC. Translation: CASSSGTGGVYEQYF.

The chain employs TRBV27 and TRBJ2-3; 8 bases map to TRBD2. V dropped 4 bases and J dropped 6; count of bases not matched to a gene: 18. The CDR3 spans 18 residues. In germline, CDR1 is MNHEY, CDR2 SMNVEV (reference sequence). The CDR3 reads CASSSRRLAYRDVDTQYF. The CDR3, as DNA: TGTGCCAGCAGTTCGAGGAGACTAGCGTATCGGGACGTGGATACGCAGTATTTT.

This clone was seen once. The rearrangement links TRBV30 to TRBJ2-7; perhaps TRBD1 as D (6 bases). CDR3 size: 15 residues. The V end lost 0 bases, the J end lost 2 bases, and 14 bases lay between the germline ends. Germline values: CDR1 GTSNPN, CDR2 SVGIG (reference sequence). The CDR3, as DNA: TGTGCCTGGAGTGTCCCAGGGGTGAAGGCCTACGAGCAGTACTTC. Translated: CAWSVPGVKAYEQYF.

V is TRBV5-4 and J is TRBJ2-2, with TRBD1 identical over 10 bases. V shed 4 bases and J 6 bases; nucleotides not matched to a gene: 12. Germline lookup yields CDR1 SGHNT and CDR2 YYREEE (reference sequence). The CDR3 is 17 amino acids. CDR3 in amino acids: CASSVPGQGVKAGELFF. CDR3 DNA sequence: TGTGCCAGCAGCGTTCCCGGACAGGGGGTTAAAGCCGGGGAGCTGTTTTTT.

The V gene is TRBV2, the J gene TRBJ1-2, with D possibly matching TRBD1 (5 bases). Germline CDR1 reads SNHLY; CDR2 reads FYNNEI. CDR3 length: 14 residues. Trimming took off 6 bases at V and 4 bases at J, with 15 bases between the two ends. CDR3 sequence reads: CASRDTPGGYGYTF. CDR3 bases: TGTGCCAGCAGAGACACTCCGGGGGGCTATGGCTACACCTTC.

CDR3 amino acids: CSVEGQGQKSEQFF. CDR3 DNA: TGCAGCGTTGAGGGACAGGGCCAGAAATCGGAGCAGTTCTTC. The chain joins TRBV29-1 to TRBJ2-1; TRBD1 matches 9 bases. The CDR3 has 14 amino acids. The junction had 10 bases not matched to a gene; V was cut back by 3 bases and J by 10 bases. The germline V gene has CDR1 SQVTM and CDR2 ANQGSEA.

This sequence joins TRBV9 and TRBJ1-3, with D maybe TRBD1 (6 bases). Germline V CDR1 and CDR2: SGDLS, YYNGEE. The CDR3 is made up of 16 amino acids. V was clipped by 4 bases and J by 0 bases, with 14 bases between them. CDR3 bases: TGTGCCAGCAGCACCAGACAGGCCAGCTCTGGAAACACCATATATTTT. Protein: CASSTRQASSGNTIYF.

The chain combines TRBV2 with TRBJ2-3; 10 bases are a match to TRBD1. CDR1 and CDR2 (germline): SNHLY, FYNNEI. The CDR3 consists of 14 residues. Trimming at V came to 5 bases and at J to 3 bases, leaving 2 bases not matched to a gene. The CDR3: CASSWGQGTDTQYF. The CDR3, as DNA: TGTGCCAGCAGTTGGGGACAGGGGACAGATACGCAGTATTTT. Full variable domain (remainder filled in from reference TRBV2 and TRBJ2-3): EPEVTQTPSHQVTQMGQEVILRCVPISNHLYFYWYRQILGQKVEFLVSFYNNEISEKSEIFDDQFSVERPDGSNFTLKIRSTKLEDSAMYFCASSWGQGTDTQYFGPGTRLTVL.

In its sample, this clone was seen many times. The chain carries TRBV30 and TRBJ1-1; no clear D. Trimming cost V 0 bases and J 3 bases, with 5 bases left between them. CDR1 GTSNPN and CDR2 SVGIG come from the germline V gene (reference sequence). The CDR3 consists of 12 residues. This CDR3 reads CAWSVMDTEAFF. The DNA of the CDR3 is TGTGCCTGGAGTGTAATGGACACTGAAGCTTTCTTT.

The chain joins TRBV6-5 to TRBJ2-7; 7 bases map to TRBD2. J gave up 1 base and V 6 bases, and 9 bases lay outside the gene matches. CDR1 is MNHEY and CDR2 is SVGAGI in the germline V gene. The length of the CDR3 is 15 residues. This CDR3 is CASRDFAGASYEQYF. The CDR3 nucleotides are TGTGCCAGCAGAGACTTTGCGGGAGCGTCCTACGAGCAGTACTTC.

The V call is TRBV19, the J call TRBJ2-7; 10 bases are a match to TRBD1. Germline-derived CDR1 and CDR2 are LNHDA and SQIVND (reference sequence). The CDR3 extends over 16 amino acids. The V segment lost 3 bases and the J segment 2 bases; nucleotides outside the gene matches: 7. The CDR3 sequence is CASSIRGQGPTYEQYF. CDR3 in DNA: TGTGCCAGTAGTATTAGGGGACAGGGGCCGACCTACGAGCAGTACTTC. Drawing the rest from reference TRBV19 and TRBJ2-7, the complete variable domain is DGGITQSPKYLFRKEGQNVTLSCEQNLNHDAMYWYRQDPGQGLRLIYYSQIVNDFQKGDIAEGYSVSREKKESFPLTVTSAQKNPTAFYLCASSIRGQGPTYEQYFGPGTRLTVT.

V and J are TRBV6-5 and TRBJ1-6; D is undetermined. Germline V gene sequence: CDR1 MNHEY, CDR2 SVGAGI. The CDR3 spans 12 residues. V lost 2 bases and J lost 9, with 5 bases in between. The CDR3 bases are TGTGCCAGCAGTTACCGAGGTTCACCCCTCCACTTT. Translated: CASSYRGSPLHF.

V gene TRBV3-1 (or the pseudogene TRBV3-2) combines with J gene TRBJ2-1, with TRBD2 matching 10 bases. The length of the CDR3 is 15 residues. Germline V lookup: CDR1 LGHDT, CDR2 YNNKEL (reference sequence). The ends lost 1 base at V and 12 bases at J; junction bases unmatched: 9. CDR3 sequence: CASSQAGTSVVAQFF. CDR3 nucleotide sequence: TGTGCCAGCAGCCAAGCTGGGACTAGCGTCGTGGCGCAGTTCTTC.

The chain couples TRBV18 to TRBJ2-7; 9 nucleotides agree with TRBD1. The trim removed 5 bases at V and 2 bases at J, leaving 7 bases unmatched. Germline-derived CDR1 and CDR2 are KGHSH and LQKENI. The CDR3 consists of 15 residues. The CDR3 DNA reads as TGTGCCAGCTCAACTACAGGGGGCGCACCCTACGAGCAGTACTTC. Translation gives CASSTTGGAPYEQYF.